A selection of T cell receptor beta chains follows, all from one sample in a study of blood T cells in healthy people across ages. Using its own MiXCR run on the 5' RACE reads, TCRdb lists one record per CDR3 protein. The repertoire holds 1.5 million to 2 million distinct CDR3 sequences, with 25% to 30% as singletons. Sequenced sample: blood. These TCRs come from a woman younger than 45 in good health. CDR3s include the opening cysteine and the closing phenylalanine or tryptophan. D genes are given only for firm matches. Where a row states a size, it is once, few, many or the class of an expanded clone; other rows omit it.

D,V,size,J,DNA,CDR3
NA,TRBV7-9,few,TRBJ2-4,TGTGCCCCCGGGGGACCAGGAAACATTCAGTACTTC,CAPGGPGNIQYF
NA,TRBV7-2,NA,TRBJ1-5,TGTGCCAGCAGCCCCCGGACATGGGGACAGCCCCAGCATTTT,CASSPRTWGQPQHF
TRBD1,TRBV7-2,many,TRBJ2-5,TGTGCCTGTCGACAGGGCGTAGGAGAGACCCAGTACTTC,CACRQGVGETQYF
NA,TRBV5-1,NA,TRBJ2-3,TGCGCCAGCAGACCCAGGGTTGGGGATACGCAGTATTTT,CASRPRVGDTQYF
NA,TRBV9,NA,TRBJ1-1,TGTGCCAGCAGCGTAGCGAGTGGGACTGAAGCTTTCTTT,CASSVASGTEAFF
NA,TRBV6-2/TRBV6-3,NA,TRBJ1-1,TGTGCCAGCAGTTACGGCCCCGATGCTTTCTTT,CASSYGPDAFF
NA,TRBV3-1,NA,TRBJ2-7,TGTGCCAGCAGCCAGCAATTAGCGGAACTCTACGAGCAGTACTTC,CASSQQLAELYEQYF
TRBD1,TRBV5-5,NA,TRBJ2-5,TGTGCCAGCAGCCCGTCGACAGGGAAGGTGGACGGAGAGACCCAGTACTTC,CASSPSTGKVDGETQYF
TRBD1,TRBV11-2,many,TRBJ1-1,TGCGCCAGCAGACAGGGGATGAACACTGAAGCTTTCTTT,CASRQGMNTEAFF
NA,TRBV20-1,NA,TRBJ2-3,TGCAGTGCTAGCTTCTGGTACACAGATACGCAGTATTTT,CSASFWYTDTQYF
NA,TRBV20-1,NA,TRBJ1-2,TGCAGTGCCACTTGGACCCAGGGGGGCTACACCTTC,CSATWTQGGYTF
TRBD2,TRBV20-1,NA,TRBJ2-5,TGCAGTGCTAGGGATTTTGTCAGCGGGGGACAAGAGACCCAGTACTTC,CSARDFVSGGQETQYF
NA,TRBV7-2,many,TRBJ1-2,TGTGCCAGCAGCTTCGCACAGGGTGATGGCTACACCTTC,CASSFAQGDGYTF
NA,TRBV21-1,NA,TRBJ2-1,TGTGCCAGCAGACCTAGGGAGGGCATTTACAATGAGCAGTTCTTC,CASRPREGIYNEQFF
TRBD1,TRBV12-3/TRBV12-4,NA,TRBJ1-1,TGTGCCAGCAGTTTGAGGGGGCGCGCGAACACTGAAGCTTTCTTT,CASSLRGRANTEAFF
NA,TRBV28,few,TRBJ1-2,TGTGCCAGCAGCCAACAGGGAGGCTACACCTTC,CASSQQGGYTF
TRBD1,TRBV5-1,few,TRBJ2-5,TGCGCCAGCACCCAGGGGGTGGTGGGAGAGACCCAGTACTTC,CASTQGVVGETQYF
NA,TRBV7-2,NA,TRBJ2-1,TGTGCCAGCGGCTTAGTTCGGGGAAGCGGGCCCAAGTTCTTC,CASGLVRGSGPKFF
TRBD1,TRBV5-1,NA,TRBJ2-2,TGCGCCAGCAGCATTCTTCAGGGGGACACCGGGGAGCTGTTTTTT,CASSILQGDTGELFF
NA,TRBV9,many,TRBJ1-2,TGTGCCAGCAGCGTAGATGATAACTATGGCTACACCTTC,CASSVDDNYGYTF
NA,TRBV29-1,NA,TRBJ1-1,TGCAGCGTTGAAGATTCCGACACTGAAGCTTTCTTT,CSVEDSDTEAFF
NA,TRBV10-3,few,TRBJ2-1,TGTGCCATCAGTGAGTCGCCCGGGGCTGGGAATGAGCAGTTCTTC,CAISESPGAGNEQFF
TRBD1,TRBV12-3/TRBV12-4,NA,TRBJ2-6,TGTGCCAGCAGGGGACAGGGAGGATTGGGGTCTGGGGCCAACGTCCTGACTTTC,CASRGQGGLGSGANVLTF
TRBD2,TRBV9,few,TRBJ2-1,TGTGCCAGCAGCGTAGGGGCTAGCGGGGGGGTGAATGAGCAGTTCTTC,CASSVGASGGVNEQFF
NA,TRBV12-3/TRBV12-4,NA,TRBJ2-1,TGTGCCAGCAGTTCTACCGGGACCCGGGCAATTGAGCAGTTCTTC,CASSSTGTRAIEQFF
NA,TRBV7-6,NA,TRBJ2-6,TGTGCCAGCAGCCCCCGACTGCGCTCTGGGGCCAACGTCCGGACTTTC,CASSPRLRSGANVRTF
NA,TRBV29-1,NA,TRBJ1-1,TGCAGCGTTGAAATCGGTACAGATCATGCCCCTGAAGCTTTCTTT,CSVEIGTDHAPEAFF
NA,TRBV4-1,NA,TRBJ1-6,TGCGCCAGCATAGGAAAGCTCGGTGCACCCCTCCACTTT,CASIGKLGAPLHF
TRBD1,TRBV18,NA,TRBJ1-2,TGTGCCAGCTCATACGGGGACAGACTCTACACCTTC,CASSYGDRLYTF
TRBD2,TRBV5-1,NA,TRBJ2-5,TGCGCCAGCAGGAAGGGACTAGCCCAAGAGACCCAGTACTTC,CASRKGLAQETQYF
NA,TRBV7-9,many,TRBJ2-1,TGTGCCAGCAGCCCCCGGGACCGGACCTACAATGAGCAGTTCTTC,CASSPRDRTYNEQFF
TRBD2,TRBV7-2,NA,TRBJ2-1,TGTGCCAGCAGCTTACCGGGACTAGCGGGGACCAATGAGCAGTTCTTC,CASSLPGLAGTNEQFF